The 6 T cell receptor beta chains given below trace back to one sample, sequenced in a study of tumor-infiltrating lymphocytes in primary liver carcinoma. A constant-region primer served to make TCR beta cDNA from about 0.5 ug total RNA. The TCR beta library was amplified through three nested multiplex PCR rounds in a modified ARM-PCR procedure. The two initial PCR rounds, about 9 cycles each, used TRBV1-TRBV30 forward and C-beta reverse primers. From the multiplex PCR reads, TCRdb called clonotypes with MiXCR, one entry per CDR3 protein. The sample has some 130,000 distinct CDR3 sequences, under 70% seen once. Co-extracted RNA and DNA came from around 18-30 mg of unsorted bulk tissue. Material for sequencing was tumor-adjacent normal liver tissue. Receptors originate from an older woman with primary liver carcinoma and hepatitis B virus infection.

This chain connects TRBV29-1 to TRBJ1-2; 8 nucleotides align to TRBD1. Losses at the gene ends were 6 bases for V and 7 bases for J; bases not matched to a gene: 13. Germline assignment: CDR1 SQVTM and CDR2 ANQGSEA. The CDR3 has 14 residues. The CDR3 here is CSVPPGDRPGGYTF. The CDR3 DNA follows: TGCAGCGTACCCCCCGGGGACAGGCCGGGTGGCTACACCTTC.

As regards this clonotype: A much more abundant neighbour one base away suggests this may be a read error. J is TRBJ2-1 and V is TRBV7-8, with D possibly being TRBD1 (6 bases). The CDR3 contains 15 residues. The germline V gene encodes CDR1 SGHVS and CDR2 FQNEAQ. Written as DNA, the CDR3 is TGTGGCAGCAGCTTAGAACAGGGTCTTTACAATGAGCAGTTCTTC. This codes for CGSSLEQGLYNEQFF.

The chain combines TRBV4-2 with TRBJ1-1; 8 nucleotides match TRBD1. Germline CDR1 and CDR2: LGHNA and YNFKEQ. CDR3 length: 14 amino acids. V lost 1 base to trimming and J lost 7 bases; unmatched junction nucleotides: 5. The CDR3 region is CASSQAGGRDEAFF. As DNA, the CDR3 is TGTGCCAGCAGCCAAGCAGGGGGCCGGGATGAAGCTTTCTTT.

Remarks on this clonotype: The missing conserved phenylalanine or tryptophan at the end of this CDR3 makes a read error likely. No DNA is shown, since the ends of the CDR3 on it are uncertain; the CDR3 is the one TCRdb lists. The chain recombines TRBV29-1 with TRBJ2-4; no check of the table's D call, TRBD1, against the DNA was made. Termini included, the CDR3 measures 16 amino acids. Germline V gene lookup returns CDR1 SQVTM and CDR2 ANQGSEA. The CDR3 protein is CSVESGGSRAKNIQYL.

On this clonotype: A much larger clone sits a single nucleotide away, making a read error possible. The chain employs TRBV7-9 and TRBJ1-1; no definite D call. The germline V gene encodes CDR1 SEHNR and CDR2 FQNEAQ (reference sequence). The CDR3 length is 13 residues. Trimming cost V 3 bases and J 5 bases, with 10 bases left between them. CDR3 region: CASSFSTWTEAFF. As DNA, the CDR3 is TGTGCCAGCAGCTTTAGCACCTGGACTGAAGCTTTCTTT.

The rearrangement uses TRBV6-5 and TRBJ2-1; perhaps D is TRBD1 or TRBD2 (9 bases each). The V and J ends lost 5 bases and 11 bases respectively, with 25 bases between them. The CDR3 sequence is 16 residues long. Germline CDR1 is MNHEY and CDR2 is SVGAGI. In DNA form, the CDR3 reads TGTGCCAGCAGTCCCGCTAGCGGGACAGGGCCCAGTAAGCAGTTCTTC. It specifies CASSPASGTGPSKQFF.